These T cell receptor beta chains were read from a single sample in a study of cytomegalovirus exposure and HLA in healthy donors. Sequencing was performed with immunoSEQ multiplex PCR; in TCRdb, only in-frame clones are kept and a portion is missing. The table has about 230,000 clones, roughly 89% seen once; the top ten hold about 1%. The sequencing sample was made of PBMCs. These receptors came from a woman aged 18-29 years in good health and CMV-seronegative. Each CDR3 is given with its conserved first and last residue. The order of the fields is V gene, D gene, clone size, J gene, CDR3 protein, CDR3 DNA. A D gene is named only where the DNA matches it firmly. The size field is filled for only some rows; it gives once, few, many or a size class.

V: TRBV9; D: TRBD2; size: NA; J: TRBJ2-3; CDR3: CASSATSASTDTQYF; DNA: TGTGCCAGCAGCGCGACTAGCGCTAGCACAGATACGCAGTATTTT
V: TRBV19; D: NA; size: NA; J: TRBJ2-7; CDR3: CASTPSRAKASYEQYF; DNA: TGTGCCAGTACCCCCAGCAGGGCCAAAGCGTCCTACGAGCAGTACTTC
V: TRBV19; D: TRBD2; size: NA; J: TRBJ2-1; CDR3: CASSISSGGLYYNEQFF; DNA: TGTGCCAGTAGTATCTCGAGCGGGGGGCTATACTACAATGAGCAGTTCTTC
V: TRBV7-2; D: TRBD2; size: NA; J: TRBJ2-2; CDR3: CASCGLAGGGELFF; DNA: TGTGCCAGCTGTGGACTAGCGGGGGGCGGGGAGCTGTTTTTT
V: TRBV2; D: TRBD2; size: NA; J: TRBJ2-1; CDR3: CASRSRTSENNEQFF; DNA: TGTGCCAGCAGGTCTCGGACTAGCGAGAACAATGAGCAGTTCTTC
V: TRBV4-1; D: NA; size: NA; J: TRBJ2-4; CDR3: CASSPLSRKGAGDIQYF; DNA: TGCGCCAGCAGCCCCCTATCAAGAAAAGGGGCAGGGGACATTCAGTACTTC
V: TRBV14; D: NA; size: few; J: TRBJ2-2; CDR3: CASSQVAGGELFF; DNA: TGTGCCAGCAGCCAAGTTGCAGGGGGGGAGCTGTTTTTT
V: TRBV7-6; D: NA; size: NA; J: TRBJ1-4; CDR3: CASSPSGMGNEKLFF; DNA: TGTGCCAGCAGTCCGAGCGGAATGGGTAATGAAAAACTGTTTTTT
V: TRBV7-3; D: TRBD1; size: NA; J: TRBJ1-3; CDR3: CASSQSGGPGNTIYF; DNA: TGTGCCAGCAGCCAGTCAGGGGGGCCAGGAAACACCATATATTTT
V: TRBV7-9; D: TRBD1; size: NA; J: TRBJ1-2; CDR3: CASSRTGSLAGYTF; DNA: TGTGCCAGCAGCCGGACAGGGAGTTTAGCGGGCTACACCTTC
V: TRBV5-1; D: TRBD2; size: NA; J: TRBJ2-1; CDR3: CASSSPKLAGNNEQFF; DNA: TGCGCCAGCAGCTCACCAAAACTAGCGGGAAACAATGAGCAGTTCTTC
V: TRBV2; D: TRBD2; size: NA; J: TRBJ2-5; CDR3: CASSEKGSGIRETQYF; DNA: TGTGCCAGCAGTGAGAAAGGTAGCGGGATTCGAGAGACCCAGTACTTC
V: TRBV5-1; D: NA; size: NA; J: TRBJ1-4; CDR3: CASSLGVALNEKLFF; DNA: TGCGCCAGCAGCTTGGGGGTAGCCCTGAATGAAAAACTGTTTTTT
V: TRBV7-2; D: TRBD1; size: NA; J: TRBJ1-1; CDR3: CASSPNRGRTEAFF; DNA: TGTGCCAGCAGCCCCAACAGGGGGCGGACTGAAGCTTTCTTT
V: TRBV9; D: TRBD2; size: NA; J: TRBJ2-7; CDR3: CASSVASGRSSYEQYF; DNA: TGTGCCAGCAGCGTAGCTAGCGGGAGGAGCTCCTACGAGCAGTACTTC
V: TRBV18; D: NA; size: NA; J: TRBJ1-1; CDR3: CASSPRRGNTEAFF; DNA: TGTGCCAGCTCACCAAGGAGAGGTAACACTGAAGCTTTCTTT
V: TRBV5-6; D: NA; size: once; J: TRBJ1-1; CDR3: CASSLGAGVAFF; DNA: TGTGCCAGCAGCTTGGGGGCAGGGGTCGCTTTCTTT
V: TRBV7-9; D: TRBD2; size: NA; J: TRBJ2-1; CDR3: CASSFSTSVVGQFF; DNA: TGTGCCAGCAGCTTTAGTACTAGCGTTGTTGGGCAGTTCTTC
V: TRBV5-1; D: TRBD1; size: NA; J: TRBJ2-3; CDR3: CASSFMGQGTDTQYF; DNA: TGCGCCAGCTCCTTTATGGGACAGGGCACAGATACGCAGTATTTT
V: TRBV5-1; D: NA; size: NA; J: TRBJ2-1; CDR3: CASSLDGLGGREQFF; DNA: TGCGCCAGCAGCTTGGACGGCCTCGGGGGTCGGGAGCAGTTCTTC
V: TRBV6-5; D: NA; size: NA; J: TRBJ2-3; CDR3: CASSYRLATDTQYF; DNA: TGTGCCAGCAGTTATCGTCTAGCCACAGATACGCAGTATTTT
V: TRBV2; D: TRBD1; size: NA; J: TRBJ1-2; CDR3: CASSEHRGPDGYTF; DNA: TGTGCCAGCAGTGAACACAGGGGGCCAGATGGCTACACCTTC
V: TRBV4-1; D: TRBD2; size: NA; J: TRBJ2-7; CDR3: CASSQLLAGGNEQYF; DNA: TGCGCCAGCAGCCAACTACTAGCGGGGGGCAACGAGCAGTACTTC
V: TRBV7-8; D: TRBD1; size: NA; J: TRBJ1-4; CDR3: CASSLAAGGGATNEKLFF; DNA: TGTGCCAGCAGCTTAGCGGCAGGGGGAGGTGCAACTAATGAAAAACTGTTTTTT
V: TRBV19; D: TRBD2; size: few; J: TRBJ2-7; CDR3: CASSIGGSSYEQYF; DNA: TGTGCCAGTAGTATCGGGGGGAGCTCCTACGAGCAGTACTTC
V: TRBV19; D: NA; size: NA; J: TRBJ2-2; CDR3: CASSPRRAGELFF; DNA: TGTGCCAGTAGCCCCCGCAGGGCCGGGGAGCTGTTTTTT
V: TRBV5-6; D: NA; size: NA; J: TRBJ1-5; CDR3: CASSLGQNQPQHF; DNA: TGTGCCAGCAGCTTAGGACAGAATCAGCCCCAGCATTTT
V: TRBV21-1; D: NA; size: NA; J: TRBJ1-1; CDR3: CASSRAGTEAFF; DNA: TGTGCCAGCAGCAGGGCTGGCACTGAAGCTTTCTTT
V: TRBV7-2; D: NA; size: NA; J: TRBJ1-3; CDR3: CASRTDRFSGNTIYF; DNA: TGTGCCAGCAGGACCGACAGGTTCTCTGGAAACACCATATATTTT
V: TRBV9; D: TRBD2; size: NA; J: TRBJ2-3; CDR3: CASSGRAGGSTDTQYF; DNA: TGTGCCAGCAGCGGAAGAGCGGGGGGATCCACAGATACGCAGTATTTT
V: TRBV19; D: NA; size: NA; J: TRBJ2-3; CDR3: CASSIDKGGSLDTQYF; DNA: TGTGCCAGTAGTATAGATAAGGGGGGGAGCTTGGATACGCAGTATTTT
V: TRBV9; D: NA; size: NA; J: TRBJ2-7; CDR3: CASSVRGNSYEQYF; DNA: TGTGCCAGCAGCGTAAGGGGTAACTCCTACGAGCAGTACTTC
V: TRBV18; D: NA; size: once; J: TRBJ2-1; CDR3: CASSTIALGDNEQFF; DNA: TGTGCCAGCTCAACAATTGCTCTAGGAGACAATGAGCAGTTCTTC
V: TRBV5-4; D: TRBD1; size: NA; J: TRBJ2-7; CDR3: CASSSPGTGHYEQYF; DNA: TGTGCCAGCAGCTCCCCCGGGACAGGGCACTACGAGCAGTACTTC
V: TRBV4-1; D: NA; size: NA; J: TRBJ2-7; CDR3: CASSQDRTTISYEQYF; DNA: TGCGCCAGCAGCCAAGATCGGACAACTATCTCCTACGAGCAGTACTTC
V: TRBV27; D: TRBD1; size: NA; J: TRBJ1-1; CDR3: CASSLRQGNTEAFF; DNA: TGTGCCAGCAGTTTAAGACAGGGGAACACTGAAGCTTTCTTT
V: TRBV10-3; D: TRBD1; size: NA; J: TRBJ1-3; CDR3: CAISESETGAGNTIYF; DNA: TGTGCCATCAGTGAGTCCGAGACAGGGGCTGGAAACACCATATATTTT
V: TRBV6-5; D: NA; size: few; J: TRBJ1-2; CDR3: CASSLWGDGYTF; DNA: TGTGCCAGCAGTTTGTGGGGGGATGGCTACACCTTC
V: TRBV30; D: NA; size: NA; J: TRBJ1-5; CDR3: CAWSVSGRDSNQPQHF; DNA: TGTGCCTGGAGTGTATCTGGGCGGGATAGCAATCAGCCCCAGCATTTT
V: TRBV11-2; D: TRBD1; size: few; J: TRBJ1-4; CDR3: CASSLASWSGTGGEKLFF; DNA: TGTGCCAGCAGCTTAGCGTCTTGGTCTGGGACAGGAGGGGAAAAACTGTTTTTT
V: TRBV7-9; D: NA; size: NA; J: TRBJ1-3; CDR3: CSSSLAVQVTSGNTIYF; DNA: TGTTCCAGCAGCTTAGCGGTACAGGTCACCTCTGGAAACACCATATATTTT
V: TRBV7-2; D: TRBD2; size: NA; J: TRBJ2-5; CDR3: CASSSRNPGLEVTQYF; DNA: TGTGCCAGCAGCTCGAGAAACCCGGGACTAGAGGTGACCCAGTACTTC
V: TRBV28; D: NA; size: NA; J: TRBJ1-5; CDR3: CASIAGLSNQPQHF; DNA: TGTGCCAGCATCGCGGGGCTGAGCAATCAGCCCCAGCATTTT
V: TRBV5-5; D: TRBD1; size: NA; J: TRBJ2-7; CDR3: CASSLFQGAGEQYF; DNA: TGTGCCAGCAGCTTGTTCCAGGGGGCGGGGGAGCAGTACTTC
V: TRBV27; D: TRBD2; size: once; J: TRBJ2-7; CDR3: CASSLLAGVKEQYF; DNA: TGTGCCAGCAGTCTACTAGCGGGAGTCAAGGAGCAGTACTTC
V: TRBV2; D: TRBD2; size: NA; J: TRBJ2-1; CDR3: CASSDSRASGRRPSYNEQFF; DNA: TGTGCCAGCAGTGATAGTAGGGCTAGCGGGAGGCGACCCTCCTACAATGAGCAGTTCTTC
V: TRBV5-4; D: NA; size: NA; J: TRBJ1-3; CDR3: CASSLRGSGNTIYF; DNA: TGTGCCAGCAGCTTGCGGGGGTCTGGAAACACCATATATTTT
V: TRBV29-1; D: TRBD1; size: NA; J: TRBJ2-3; CDR3: CSGRQGPDTQYF; DNA: TGCAGCGGAAGACAGGGTCCAGATACGCAGTATTTT
V: TRBV10-2; D: NA; size: NA; J: TRBJ1-1; CDR3: CASSGQLNTEAFF; DNA: TGCGCCAGCAGTGGACAGTTGAACACTGAAGCTTTCTTT
V: TRBV19; D: TRBD1; size: NA; J: TRBJ2-3; CDR3: CASSTWTGGLNTQYF; DNA: TGTGCCAGTAGTACATGGACAGGGGGCTTAAATACGCAGTATTTT
V: TRBV7-8; D: NA; size: once; J: TRBJ1-3; CDR3: CASTSSIMMGNTIYF; DNA: TGTGCCAGCACCTCCAGTATTATGATGGGAAACACCATATATTTT
V: TRBV2; D: TRBD2; size: NA; J: TRBJ2-3; CDR3: CASSERALSLAGGSTDTQYF; DNA: TGTGCCAGCAGTGAAAGGGCCCTATCCCTAGCGGGAGGGAGCACAGATACGCAGTATTTT
V: TRBV7-8; D: TRBD1; size: NA; J: TRBJ2-6; CDR3: CASSRKPGQGPIGANVLTF; DNA: TGTGCCAGCAGCCGTAAACCGGGACAGGGTCCAATTGGGGCCAACGTCCTGACTTTC